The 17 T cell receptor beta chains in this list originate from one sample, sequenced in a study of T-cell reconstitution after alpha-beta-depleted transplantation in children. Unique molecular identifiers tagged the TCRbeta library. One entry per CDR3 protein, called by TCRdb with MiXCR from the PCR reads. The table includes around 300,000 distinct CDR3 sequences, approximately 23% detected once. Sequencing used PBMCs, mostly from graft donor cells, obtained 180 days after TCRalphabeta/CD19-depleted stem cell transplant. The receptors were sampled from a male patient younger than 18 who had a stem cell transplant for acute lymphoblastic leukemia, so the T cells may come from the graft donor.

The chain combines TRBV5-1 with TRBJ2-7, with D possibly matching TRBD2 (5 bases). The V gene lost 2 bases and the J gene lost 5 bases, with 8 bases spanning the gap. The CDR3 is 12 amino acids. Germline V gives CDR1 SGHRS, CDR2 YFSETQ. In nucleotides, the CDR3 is TGCGCCAGCAGCTTCCCTAGCCACGAGCAGTACTTC. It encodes CASSFPSHEQYF. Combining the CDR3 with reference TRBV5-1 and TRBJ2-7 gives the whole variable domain KAGVTQTPRYLIKTRGQQVTLSCSPISGHRSVSWYQQTPGQGLQFLFEYFSETQRNKGNFPGRFSGRQFSNSRSEMNVSTLELGDSALYLCASSFPSHEQYFGPGTRLTVT.

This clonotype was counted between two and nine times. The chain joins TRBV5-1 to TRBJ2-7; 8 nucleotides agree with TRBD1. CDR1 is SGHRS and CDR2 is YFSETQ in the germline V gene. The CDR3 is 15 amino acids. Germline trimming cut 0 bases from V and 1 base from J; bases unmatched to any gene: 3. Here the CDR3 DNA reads TGCGCCAGCAGCTTGGGGACAGGGTTTTCCTACGAGCAGTACTTC. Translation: CASSLGTGFSYEQYF.

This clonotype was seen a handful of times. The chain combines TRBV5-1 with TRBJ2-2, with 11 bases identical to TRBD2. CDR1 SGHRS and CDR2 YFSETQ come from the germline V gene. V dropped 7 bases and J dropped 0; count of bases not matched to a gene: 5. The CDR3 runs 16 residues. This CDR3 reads CASGGLAGANTGELFF. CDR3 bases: TGCGCCAGCGGCGGACTAGCGGGCGCGAACACCGGGGAGCTGTTTTTT.

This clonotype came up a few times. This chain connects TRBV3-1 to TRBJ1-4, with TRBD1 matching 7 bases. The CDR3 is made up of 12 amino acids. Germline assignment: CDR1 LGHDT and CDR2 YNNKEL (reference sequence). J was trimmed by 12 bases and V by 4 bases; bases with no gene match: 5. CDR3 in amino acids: CASSLRQGELFF. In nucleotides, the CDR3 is TGTGCCAGCAGCCTCCGACAGGGCGAACTGTTTTTT. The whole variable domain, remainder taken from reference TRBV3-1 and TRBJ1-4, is DTAVSQTPKYLVTQMGNDKSIKCEQNLGHDTMYWYKQDSKKFLKIMFSYNNKELIINETVPNRFSPKSPDKAHLNLHINSLELGDSAVYFCASSLRQGELFFGSGTQLSVL.

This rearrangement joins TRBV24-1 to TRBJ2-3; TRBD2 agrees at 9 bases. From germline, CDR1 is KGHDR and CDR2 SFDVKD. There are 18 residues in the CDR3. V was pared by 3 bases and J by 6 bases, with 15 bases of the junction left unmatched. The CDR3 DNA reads TGTGCCACCAGTGATATCACTGGCGGGAGGGCCCATCAGGATACGCAGTATTTT. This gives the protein CATSDITGGRAHQDTQYF.

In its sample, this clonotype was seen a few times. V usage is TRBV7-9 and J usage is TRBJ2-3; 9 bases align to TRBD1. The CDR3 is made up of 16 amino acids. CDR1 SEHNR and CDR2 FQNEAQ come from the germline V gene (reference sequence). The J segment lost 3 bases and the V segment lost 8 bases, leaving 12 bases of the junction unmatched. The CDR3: CASHYSWTGETDTQYF. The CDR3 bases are TGTGCCAGCCACTATTCTTGGACAGGGGAAACAGATACGCAGTATTTT.

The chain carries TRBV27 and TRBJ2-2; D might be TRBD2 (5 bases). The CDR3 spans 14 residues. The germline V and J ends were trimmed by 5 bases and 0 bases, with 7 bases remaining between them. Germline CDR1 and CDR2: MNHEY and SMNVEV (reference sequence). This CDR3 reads CASSKLANTGELFF. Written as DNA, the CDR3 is TGTGCCAGCAGTAAACTAGCGAACACCGGGGAGCTGTTTTTT.

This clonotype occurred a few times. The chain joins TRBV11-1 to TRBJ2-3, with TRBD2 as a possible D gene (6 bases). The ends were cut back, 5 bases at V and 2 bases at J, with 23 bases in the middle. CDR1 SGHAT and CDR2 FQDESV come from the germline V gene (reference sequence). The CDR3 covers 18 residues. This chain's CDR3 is CASSLTGSGTYYTDTQYF. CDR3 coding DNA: TGTGCCAGCAGCCTTACAGGATCCGGGACTTACTACACAGATACGCAGTATTTT.

Here the CDR3 DNA reads TGTGCCAGCAGCTCCATCGGACTAGCGGGAGGAGGGCTGGGGGCTAAGGGCAGCGAGCAGTACTTC. Translating it yields CASSSIGLAGGGLGAKGSEQYF. This chain joins TRBV7-1 and TRBJ2-7; 14 bases are shared with TRBD2. TRBV7-1 is treated as an ORF (open reading frame) with a function not yet certain. V was clipped by 3 bases and J by 6 bases; unmatched bases: 25. The CDR3 loop spans 22 amino acids.

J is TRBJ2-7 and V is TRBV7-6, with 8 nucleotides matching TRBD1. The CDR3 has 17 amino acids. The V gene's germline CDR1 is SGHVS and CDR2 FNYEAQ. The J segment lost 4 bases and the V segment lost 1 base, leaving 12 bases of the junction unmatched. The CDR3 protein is CASSLGPTGTGVYEQYF. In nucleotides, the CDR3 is TGTGCCAGCAGCTTAGGACCCACCGGGACAGGAGTTTACGAGCAGTACTTC.

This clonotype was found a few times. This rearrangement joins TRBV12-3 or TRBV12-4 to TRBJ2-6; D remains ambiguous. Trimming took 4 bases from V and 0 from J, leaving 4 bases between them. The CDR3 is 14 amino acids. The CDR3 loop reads CASSSTSGANVLTF. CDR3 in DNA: TGTGCCAGCAGTTCTACCTCTGGGGCCAACGTCCTGACTTTC.

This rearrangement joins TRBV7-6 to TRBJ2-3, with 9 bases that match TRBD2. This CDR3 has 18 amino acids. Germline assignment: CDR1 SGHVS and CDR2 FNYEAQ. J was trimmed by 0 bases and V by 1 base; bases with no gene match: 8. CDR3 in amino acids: CASSLVSGSPISTDTQYF. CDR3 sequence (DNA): TGTGCCAGCAGCTTAGTTAGCGGGAGCCCCATTAGCACAGATACGCAGTATTTT.

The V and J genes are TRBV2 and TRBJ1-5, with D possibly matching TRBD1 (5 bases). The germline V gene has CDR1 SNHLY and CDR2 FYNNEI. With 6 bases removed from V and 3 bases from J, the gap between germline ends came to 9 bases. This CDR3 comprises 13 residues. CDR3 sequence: CASRQEYNQPQHF. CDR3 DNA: TGTGCCAGCAGACAGGAATACAATCAGCCCCAGCATTTT. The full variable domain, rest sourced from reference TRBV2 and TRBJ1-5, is EPEVTQTPSHQVTQMGQEVILRCVPISNHLYFYWYRQILGQKVEFLVSFYNNEISEKSEIFDDQFSVERPDGSNFTLKIRSTKLEDSAMYFCASRQEYNQPQHFGDGTRLSIL.

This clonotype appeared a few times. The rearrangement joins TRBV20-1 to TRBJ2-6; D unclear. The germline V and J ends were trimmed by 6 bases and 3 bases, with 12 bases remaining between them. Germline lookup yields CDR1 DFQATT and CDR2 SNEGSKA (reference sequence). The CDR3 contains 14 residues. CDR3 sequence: CSASIFGGANVLTF. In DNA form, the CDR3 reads TGCAGTGCGTCGATCTTCGGTGGGGCCAACGTCCTGACTTTC.

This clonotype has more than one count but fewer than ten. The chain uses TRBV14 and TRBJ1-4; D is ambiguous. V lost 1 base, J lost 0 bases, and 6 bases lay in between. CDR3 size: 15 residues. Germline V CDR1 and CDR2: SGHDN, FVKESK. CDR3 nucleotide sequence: TGTGCCAGCAGCCAAGGACCGTCAACTAATGAAAAACTGTTTTTT. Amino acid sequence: CASSQGPSTNEKLFF.

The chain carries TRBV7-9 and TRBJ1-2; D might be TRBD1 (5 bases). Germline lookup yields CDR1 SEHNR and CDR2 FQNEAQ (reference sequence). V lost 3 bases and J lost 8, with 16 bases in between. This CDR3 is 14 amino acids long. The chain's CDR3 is CASSFRATQLGYTF. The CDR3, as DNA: TGTGCCAGCAGCTTCAGGGCTACTCAATTAGGCTACACCTTC.

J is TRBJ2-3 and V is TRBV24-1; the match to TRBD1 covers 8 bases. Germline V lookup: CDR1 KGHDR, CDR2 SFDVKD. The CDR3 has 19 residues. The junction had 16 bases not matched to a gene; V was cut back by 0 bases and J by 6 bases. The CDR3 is CATSDLHSSSGTGPDTQYF. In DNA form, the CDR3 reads TGTGCCACCAGTGATTTGCATAGCTCCTCCGGGACAGGCCCCGATACGCAGTATTTT.